The TCR beta chain described here comes from a study of shared clonotypes between healthy human individuals. The table came from immunoSEQ multiplex PCR; TCRdb's copy has only in-frame clones and leaves some out. The table lists 750,000 to 1,000,000 clones, 90% to 95% of them singletons. In the naive CD8 group, cells lacked CD45RO and were positively selected for CCR7, so terminally differentiated effector memory CD45RA+ cells were left out. The sequence was obtained from a man aged 30 to 45 in good health. Sequences were obtained from naive CD8+ T cells sorted from blood.

The CDR3 region is CASSIHGEKLFF. The CDR3 DNA sequence: TGTGCCAGTAGTATACACGGGGAAAAACTGTTTTTT. The chain carries TRBV19 and TRBJ1-4; no clear D gene. The V and J ends lost 2 bases and 8 bases respectively, with 6 bases between them. The CDR3 contains 12 residues. CDR1 LNHDA and CDR2 SQIVND come from the germline V gene (reference sequence).